Below are 27 T cell receptor beta chains sequenced from a single sample in a study of regulatory T cells in long-lasting Graves disease. CDR3-region Arm-PCR and iRepertoire HTBI primers produced the TCR beta libraries. Each CDR3 protein gets one entry after TCRdb re-called the multiplex PCR reads with MiXCR. Of a few hundred thousand distinct CDR3 sequences in the sample, about a sixth were seen once. Stated time point: newly diagnosed GD, antithyroid drugs for less than 3 months. There was RNA extracted from PBMCs, and the TCR library was made from it. The sample was also reused in another study, on T cells in Graves' hyperthyroidism and ophthalmopathy.

The sequences come from peripheral blood mononuclear cells (PBMCs), collected at new diagnosis, from a patient treated with antithyroid drugs. The receptor source for this set is a man aged 40-49 years with Graves disease.

This clonotype was seen more than once but under ten times. V and J are TRBV4-3 and TRBJ2-4, with no clear D. Germline loops: CDR1 LGHNA, CDR2 YSLEER. The CDR3 loop spans 13 amino acids. V dropped 4 bases and J dropped 5 bases, with 9 bases sitting between them. In DNA form, the CDR3 reads TGCGCCAGCAGCCTCTTGGGTGAAAACATTCAGTACTTC. Translating it yields CASSLLGENIQYF.

There are many counts of this clonotype. The chain recombines TRBV11-2 with TRBJ2-7; the D gene is possibly TRBD2 (5 bases). The CDR3 totals 14 residues. V gave up 2 bases and J gave up 4 bases, with 12 bases separating them. Germline V gene data show CDR1 as SGHAT and CDR2 as FQNNGV. This CDR3 reads CASSLTFWEYEQYF. DNA of the CDR3: TGTGCCAGCAGCTTAACCTTTTGGGAGTACGAGCAGTACTTC. The full variable domain, with the rest looked up from reference TRBV11-2 and TRBJ2-7, is EAGVAQSPRYKIIEKRQSVAFWCNPISGHATLYWYQQILGQGPKLLIQFQNNGVVDDSQLPKDRFSAERLKGVDSTLKIQPAKLEDSAVYLCASSLTFWEYEQYFGPGTRLTVT.

This clonotype appeared many times. The chain has TRBV20-1 and TRBJ1-5; possibly TRBD1 for D (5 bases). CDR1 is DFQATT, CDR2 SNEGSKA, per germline (reference sequence). The V and J ends lost 0 bases and 7 bases respectively, with 13 bases between them. The CDR3 totals 14 residues. This CDR3 is CSAREGLGGQPQHF. The CDR3 DNA reads as TGCAGTGCTAGAGAAGGACTGGGGGGGCAGCCCCAGCATTTT.

In its sample, this clonotype was seen many times. The chain couples TRBV7-9 to TRBJ2-3; D may be TRBD1 or TRBD2 (6 bases each). Germline values: CDR1 SEHNR, CDR2 FQNEAQ (reference sequence). V shed 5 bases and J shed 1 base, with 16 bases lying between them. CDR3 length: 16 residues. The CDR3 loop is CASSTQAGEGTDTQYF. CDR3 DNA sequence: TGTGCCAGCAGCACCCAGGCAGGGGAGGGCACAGATACGCAGTATTTT.

This clonotype was counted ten times or more. The rearrangement joins TRBV7-2 to TRBJ2-5; maybe TRBD1 (6 bases). The length of the CDR3 is 14 residues. CDR1 and CDR2 (germline): SGHTA, FQGNSA. The V end was cut by 6 bases, the J end by 5 bases, with 16 bases between. The CDR3 reads CASSFNRAGETQYF. As DNA, the CDR3 is TGTGCCAGCAGTTTTAACAGGGCGGGCGAGACCCAGTACTTC.

The chain combines TRBV6-2 or TRBV6-3 with TRBJ2-1; D is undetermined. This CDR3 has 16 amino acids. CDR1 is MNHEY, CDR2 SVGEGT, per germline. V was clipped by 5 bases and J by 4 bases, with 18 bases between them. The CDR3 spells CASSELWGIVYNEQFF. The CDR3, as DNA: TGTGCCAGCAGTGAACTATGGGGTATTGTGTACAATGAGCAGTTCTTC.

The CDR3 reads CSVATGTTDTQYF. The CDR3 region has the DNA TGCAGCGTTGCGACAGGGACCACAGATACGCAGTATTTT. The rearrangement links TRBV29-1 to TRBJ2-3; TRBD1 matches at 7 bases. Germline CDR1 and CDR2: SQVTM and ANQGSEA. V trimming: 4 bases; J trimming: 2 bases; junction bases outside the gene matches: 3. The CDR3 runs to 13 residues.

Many counts were recorded for this clonotype. This chain uses TRBV5-1 with TRBJ1-6, with TRBD1 matching 8 bases. The germline CDR1 and CDR2 sequences are SGHRS and YFSETQ. The CDR3 is 15 amino acids. Unmatched junction bases numbered 10, after V lost 4 bases and J lost 10 bases. The CDR3 spells CASSPRQGPVSPLHF. CDR3 bases: TGCGCCAGCAGCCCTCGACAGGGGCCAGTGTCACCCCTCCACTTT.

Worth noting for this clonotype: A single base separates this from a much larger clone, so it may be a read error. The V gene is TRBV6-2 or TRBV6-3, the J gene TRBJ1-1; D not resolved. The CDR3 loop spans 14 amino acids. V was clipped by 2 bases and J by 1 base, with 8 bases between them. CDR1 and CDR2 from the germline V gene are MNHEY and SVGEGT. CDR3 in DNA: TGTGCCAGCAGTTACGGGTGGGAGAACACTGAAGCTTTCTTT. Translation: CASSYGWENTEAFF.

The genes are TRBV24-1 and TRBJ1-2; tentatively, D is TRBD1 (6 bases). The V gene lost 7 bases and the J gene lost 1 base, with 9 bases spanning the gap. Looked up from germline, CDR1 is KGHDR and CDR2 is SFDVKD. This CDR3 is built from 13 residues. The CDR3 nucleotides are TGTGCCACCAGCCAACAGGGTAACTATGGCTACACCTTC. Residues: CATSQQGNYGYTF.

There are many counts of this clonotype. The chain couples TRBV7-2 to TRBJ2-1; the match to TRBD2 covers 10 bases. Germline assignment: CDR1 SGHTA and CDR2 FQGNSA. CDR3 length equals 14 residues. J lost 5 bases, V lost 8 bases, and 6 bases had no gene match. CDR3 in DNA: TGTGCCAGCGAGGGACTAGCGTCGAACAATGAGCAGTTCTTC. This encodes CASEGLASNNEQFF.

As for this clonotype: Compared with germline, one end of the junction differs, possibly owing to a read error. The rearrangement joins TRBV29-1 to TRBJ1-3; no reliable D call. The CDR3 is 14 residues long. Germline V CDR1 and CDR2: SQVTM, ANQGSEA. For the CDR3, the DNA is TGCAGCGTCTTAGGTCCTAACTCTGGAAACACCACATATTTT. Encoded protein: CSVLGPNSGNTTYF.

The chain uses TRBV20-1 and TRBJ2-5; 12 positions match TRBD1. Germline assignment: CDR1 DFQATT and CDR2 SNEGSKA (reference sequence). V shed 5 bases, J shed 5 bases, and the junction held 3 bases outside the gene matches. The CDR3 is 13 amino acids. As DNA, the CDR3 is TGCAGTGCTCGGGACAGGGGGCCGGAGACCCAGTACTTC. Translating it yields CSARDRGPETQYF.

This clonotype was observed at least ten times. The CDR3 here is CASSDVGRKAFF. The CDR3 coding sequence is TGTGCCAGCAGTGATGTAGGCAGAAAAGCTTTCTTT. The chain couples TRBV2 to TRBJ1-1, with unresolved D. The CDR3 is 12 amino acids. In germline, CDR1 is SNHLY, CDR2 FYNNEI. Between the trimmed V and J ends, which lost 3 bases and 9 bases, there was a span of 11 bases.

In this sample, this clonotype turned up once. The chain uses TRBV7-3 and TRBJ2-3; tentative D call: TRBD1 (5 bases). This CDR3 is built from 12 residues. Trimming took off 4 bases at V and 5 bases at J, with 7 bases between the two ends. Germline CDR1 is SGHTA and CDR2 is FQGTGA. CDR3 residues: CASSSGKDTQYF. The DNA of the CDR3 is TGTGCCAGCAGCTCAGGGAAAGATACGCAGTATTTT.

The gene calls are TRBV20-1 and TRBJ2-3, with TRBD2 matching over 14 bases. Per the germline V gene, CDR1 is DFQATT and CDR2 is SNEGSKA (reference sequence). Trimming took 6 bases from V and 3 from J; bases not matched to a gene: 8. This CDR3 is built from 16 residues. Here the CDR3 DNA reads TGCAGTGCGCCTGTCGGGACTAGCGGGGGTACAGATACGCAGTATTTT. Translated, it gives CSAPVGTSGGTDTQYF.

This clonotype was recorded at least ten times. This chain connects TRBV28 to TRBJ2-5; TRBD2 matches 9 bases. The CDR3 spans 16 residues. V was clipped by 6 bases and J by 1 base; unmatched bases: 9. CDR1 is MDHEN, CDR2 SYDVKM, per germline. The CDR3 sequence is CASRGPGAGGQETQYF. The CDR3 bases are TGTGCCAGCAGGGGCCCCGGAGCGGGGGGCCAAGAGACCCAGTACTTC.

This clonotype occurred many times. V is TRBV27 and J is TRBJ2-5; D possibly corresponds to TRBD2 (5 bases). The V gene lost 8 bases and the J gene lost 2 bases, with 21 bases spanning the gap. CDR1 is MNHEY, CDR2 SMNVEV, per germline (reference sequence). CDR3 length: 16 residues. CDR3 nucleotides: TGTGCCAGCGAAACCTCGTTTGGACGGGAACAAGAGACCCAGTACTTC. Protein product: CASETSFGREQETQYF.

This clonotype was detected many times. The chain employs TRBV7-2 and TRBJ1-5; D gene unclear. The CDR3 is 14 residues long. CDR1 is SGHTA, CDR2 FQGNSA, per germline. Between the trimmed V and J ends, which lost 1 base and 0 bases, there was a span of 4 bases. In nucleotides, the CDR3 is TGTGCCAGCAGCTTAGGCCCTAGCAATCAGCCCCAGCATTTT. This translates into CASSLGPSNQPQHF. The whole variable domain, remainder taken from reference TRBV7-2 and TRBJ1-5, is GAGVSQSPSNKVTEKGKDVELRCDPISGHTALYWYRQSLGQGLEFLIYFQGNSAPDKSGLPSDRFSAERTGGSVSTLTIQRTQQEDSAVYLCASSLGPSNQPQHFGDGTRLSIL.

The chain recombines TRBV29-1 with TRBJ2-7, with 9 bases aligning to TRBD1. J lost 3 bases, V lost 8 bases, and 5 bases had no gene match. The CDR3 spans 12 residues. The germline gives CDR1 SQVTM, CDR2 ANQGSEA. The CDR3, as DNA: TGCAGCCCCCAGGGACAGGGCTACGAGCAGTACTTC. This gives the protein CSPQGQGYEQYF.

This clonotype was seen ten or more times. The gene calls are TRBV28 and TRBJ2-7; D call uncertain. V gave up 2 bases and J gave up 6 bases, with 26 bases separating them. The CDR3 length is 18 residues. Looked up from germline, CDR1 is MDHEN and CDR2 is SYDVKM. The CDR3 coding sequence is TGTGCCAGCAGTTTAGAGTTTGGAGTAGATGGGTGGGTCTCCGAGCAGTACTTC. Translation gives CASSLEFGVDGWVSEQYF.

The V call is TRBV4-2, the J call TRBJ2-5; TRBD2 matches 7 bases. The ends lost 1 base at V and 0 bases at J; junction bases unmatched: 2. The germline CDR1 and CDR2 sequences are LGHNA and YNFKEQ. The CDR3 sequence is 15 residues long. CDR3 region: CASSQVRGYQETQYF. The CDR3 DNA reads as TGTGCCAGCAGCCAAGTGCGGGGGTACCAAGAGACCCAGTACTTC.

This clonotype was counted many times. The V gene is TRBV5-1, the J gene TRBJ2-1; TRBD2 matches 12 bases. The germline V gene encodes CDR1 SGHRS and CDR2 YFSETQ. V shed 3 bases, J shed 9 bases, and the junction held 10 bases outside the gene matches. The CDR3 has 16 amino acids. The chain's CDR3 is CASSSEPGLAGREQFF. DNA for the CDR3: TGCGCCAGCAGCTCCGAACCGGGACTAGCGGGTCGTGAGCAGTTCTTC. The full variable domain, its missing parts supplied by reference TRBV5-1 and TRBJ2-1, is KAGVTQTPRYLIKTRGQQVTLSCSPISGHRSVSWYQQTPGQGLQFLFEYFSETQRNKGNFPGRFSGRQFSNSRSEMNVSTLELGDSALYLCASSSEPGLAGREQFFGPGTRLTVL.

J is TRBJ2-3 and V is TRBV4-3; possible D gene TRBD2, 6 bases. Per the germline V gene, CDR1 is LGHNA and CDR2 is YSLEER. Trimming left V 0 bases short and J 2 bases short, with 15 bases between. This CDR3 comprises 17 residues. CDR3: CASSQDPGRGITDTQYF. CDR3 nucleotide sequence: TGCGCCAGCAGCCAAGATCCCGGGCGGGGTATCACAGATACGCAGTATTTT.

This clonotype was counted at least ten times. CDR3 sequence (DNA): TGTGCCATCAGTGAGCCGGGGGACAGAAACATTCAGTACTTC. It is translated as CAISEPGDRNIQYF. This chain joins TRBV10-3 and TRBJ2-4; possibly TRBD1 for D (7 bases). V was clipped by 2 bases and J by 6 bases, with 11 bases between them. Germline-derived CDR1 and CDR2 are ENHRY and SYGVKD. There are 14 residues in the CDR3.

This clonotype was detected only a few times. This sequence joins TRBV15 and TRBJ2-3, with D maybe TRBD2 (6 bases). The CDR3 spans 17 residues. The V end was cut by 0 bases, the J end by 1 base, with 14 bases between. CDR1 is LNHNV, CDR2 YYDKDF, per germline (reference sequence). The CDR3: CATSRDPFGGGTDTQYF. Written as DNA, the CDR3 is TGTGCCACCAGCAGAGATCCTTTCGGCGGGGGCACAGATACGCAGTATTTT.

The chain recombines TRBV3-1 with TRBJ2-6; D tentatively fits TRBD1 or TRBD2 (5 bases each). From germline, CDR1 is LGHDT and CDR2 YNNKEL (reference sequence). V lost 5 bases, J lost 6 bases, and 23 bases lay in between. There are 18 residues in the CDR3. The CDR3 spells CASSNLIGASPAANVLTF. The CDR3 DNA sequence: TGTGCCAGCAGCAATCTAATCGGGGCTAGTCCTGCGGCCAACGTCCTGACTTTC.